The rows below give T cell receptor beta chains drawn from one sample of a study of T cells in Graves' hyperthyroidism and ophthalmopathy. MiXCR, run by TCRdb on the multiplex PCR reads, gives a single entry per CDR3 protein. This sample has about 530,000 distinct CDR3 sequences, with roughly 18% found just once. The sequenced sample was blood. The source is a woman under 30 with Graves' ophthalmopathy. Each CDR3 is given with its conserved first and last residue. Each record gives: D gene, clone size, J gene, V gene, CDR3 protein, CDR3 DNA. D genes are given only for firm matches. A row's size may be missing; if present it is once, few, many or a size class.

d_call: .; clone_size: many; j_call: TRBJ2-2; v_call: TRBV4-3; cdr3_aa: CASSQEVVNTGELFF; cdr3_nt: TGCGCCAGCAGCCAAGAGGTGGTGAACACCGGGGAGCTGTTTTTT
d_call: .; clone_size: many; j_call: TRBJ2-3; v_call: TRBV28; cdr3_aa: CASSLFGTDTDTQYF; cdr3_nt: TGTGCCAGCAGTTTATTCGGGACGGACACAGATACGCAGTATTTT
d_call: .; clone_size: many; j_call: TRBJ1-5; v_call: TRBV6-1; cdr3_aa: CASRLSGNNQPQHF; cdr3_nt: TGTGCCAGCAGGTTATCGGGCAACAATCAGCCCCAGCATTTT
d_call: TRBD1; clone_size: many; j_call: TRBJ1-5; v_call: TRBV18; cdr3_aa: CASSYDRGDQPQHF; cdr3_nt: TGTGCCAGCTCATACGACAGGGGCGATCAGCCCCAGCATTTT
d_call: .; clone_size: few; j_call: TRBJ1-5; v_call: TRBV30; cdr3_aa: CAWSVGAVSNQPQHF; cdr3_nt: TGTGCCTGGAGTGTGGGGGCGGTCAGCAATCAGCCCCAGCATTTT
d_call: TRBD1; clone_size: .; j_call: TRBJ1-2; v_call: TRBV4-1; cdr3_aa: CASSQDRGPLVNYGYTF; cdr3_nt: TGCGCCAGCAGCCAAGACAGGGGGCCCTTGGTCAACTATGGCTACACCTTC
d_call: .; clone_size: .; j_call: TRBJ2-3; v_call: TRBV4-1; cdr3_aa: CASSQATSTDTQYF; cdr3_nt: TGCGCCAGCAGCCAAGCCACCAGCACAGATACGCAGTATTTT
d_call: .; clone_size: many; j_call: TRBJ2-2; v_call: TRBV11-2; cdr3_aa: CASSLERNTGELFF; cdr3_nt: TGTGCCAGCAGCTTAGAACGGAACACCGGGGAGCTGTTTTTT
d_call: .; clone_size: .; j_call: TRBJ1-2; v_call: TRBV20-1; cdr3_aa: CSAAPVGYTF; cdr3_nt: TGCAGTGCTGCCCCCGTTGGCTACACCTTC
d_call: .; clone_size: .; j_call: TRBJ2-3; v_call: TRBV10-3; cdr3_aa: CAIGSGGTPPDTQYF; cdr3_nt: TGTGCCATCGGGAGCGGTGGGACCCCCCCAGATACGCAGTATTTT
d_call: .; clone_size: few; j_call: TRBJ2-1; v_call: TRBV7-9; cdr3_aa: CASSFPLGLDNEQFF; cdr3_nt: TGTGCCAGCAGCTTCCCGCTGGGTTTGGACAATGAGCAGTTCTTC
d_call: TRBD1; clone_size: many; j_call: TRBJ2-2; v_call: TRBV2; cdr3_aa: CACIPGQKNTGELFF; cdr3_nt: TGTGCCTGTATTCCGGGACAGAAAAACACCGGGGAGCTGTTTTTT
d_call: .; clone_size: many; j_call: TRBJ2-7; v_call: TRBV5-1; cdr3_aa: CASSLGRNTHEQYF; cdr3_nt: TGCGCCAGCAGCTTGGGCCGGAACACACACGAGCAGTACTTC
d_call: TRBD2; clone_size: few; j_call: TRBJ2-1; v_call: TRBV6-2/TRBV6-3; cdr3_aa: CASSYLAGHEQFF; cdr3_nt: TGTGCCAGCAGTTACCTAGCGGGACATGAGCAGTTCTTC
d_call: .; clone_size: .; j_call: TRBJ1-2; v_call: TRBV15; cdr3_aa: CATSSHGGSWGYTF; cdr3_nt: TGTGCCACCAGCAGTCACGGGGGTTCGTGGGGCTACACCTTC
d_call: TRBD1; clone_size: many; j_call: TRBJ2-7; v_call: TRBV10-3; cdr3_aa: CAINVDRGNEQYF; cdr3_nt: TGTGCCATCAATGTAGACAGGGGCAACGAGCAGTACTTC
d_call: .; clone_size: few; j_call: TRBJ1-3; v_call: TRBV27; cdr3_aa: CASSPFPLAGSGNTIYF; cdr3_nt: TGTGCCAGCTCACCTTTTCCCCTGGCTGGCTCTGGAAACACCATATATTTT
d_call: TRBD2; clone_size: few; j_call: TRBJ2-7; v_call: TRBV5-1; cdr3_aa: CASSLGLAGEDEQYF; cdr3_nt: TGCGCCAGCAGCTTGGGGCTAGCGGGAGAGGACGAGCAGTACTTC
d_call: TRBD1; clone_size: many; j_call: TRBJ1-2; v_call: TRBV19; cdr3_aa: CASTAGTVGGYTF; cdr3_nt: TGTGCCAGTACCGCAGGGACAGTCGGTGGCTACACCTTC
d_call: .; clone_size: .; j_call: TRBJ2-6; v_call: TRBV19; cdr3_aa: CASSIAWTLTTSGANVLTF; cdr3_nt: TGTGCCAGTAGTATAGCTTGGACCCTAACAACTTCTGGGGCCAACGTCCTGACTTTC
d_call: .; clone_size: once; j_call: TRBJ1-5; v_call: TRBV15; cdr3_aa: CATSRDLGDQPQHF; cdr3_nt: TGTGCCACCAGCAGAGATCTGGGAGATCAGCCCCAGCATTTT
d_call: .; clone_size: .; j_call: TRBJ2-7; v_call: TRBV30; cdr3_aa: CAWSGLGLSYEQYF; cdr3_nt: TGTGCCTGGAGTGGACTAGGGTTGTCTTACGAGCAGTACTTC
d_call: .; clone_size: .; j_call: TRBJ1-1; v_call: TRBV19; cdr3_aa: CASSPEVPAGTEAFF; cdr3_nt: TGTGCCAGTAGCCCGGAGGTCCCCGCGGGCACTGAAGCTTTCTTT
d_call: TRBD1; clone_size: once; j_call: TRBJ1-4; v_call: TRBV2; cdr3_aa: CASSVAGTGNEKLFF; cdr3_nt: TGCGCCAGCAGCGTAGCCGGGACAGGGAACGAAAAACTGTTTTTT
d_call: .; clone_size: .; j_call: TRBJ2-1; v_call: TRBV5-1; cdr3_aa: CASGFLGNEQFF; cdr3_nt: TGCGCCAGCGGCTTTTTGGGCAATGAGCAGTTCTTC
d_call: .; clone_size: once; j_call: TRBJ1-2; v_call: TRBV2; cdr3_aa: CASSLGRHYGYTF; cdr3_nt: TGTGCCAGCAGTCTAGGACGGCACTATGGCTACACCTTC
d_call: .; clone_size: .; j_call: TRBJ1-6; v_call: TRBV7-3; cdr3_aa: CASSLNIQGDQNSYNSPLHF; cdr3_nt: TGTGCCAGCAGCCTAAACATCCAGGGAGACCAGAACTCCTATAATTCACCCCTCCACTTT
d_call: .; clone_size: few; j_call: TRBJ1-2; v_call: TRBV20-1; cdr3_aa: CSARDQENNYGYTF; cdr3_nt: TGCAGTGCTAGAGATCAGGAAAATAACTATGGCTACACCTTC
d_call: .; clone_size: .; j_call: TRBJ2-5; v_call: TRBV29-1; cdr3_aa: CSVVMEEETQYF; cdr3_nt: TGCAGCGTTGTGATGGAGGAAGAGACCCAGTACTTC
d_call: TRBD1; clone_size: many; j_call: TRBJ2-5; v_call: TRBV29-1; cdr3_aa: CSVDPQGALMETQYF; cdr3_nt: TGCAGCGTTGATCCTCAGGGGGCGCTTATGGAGACCCAGTACTTC
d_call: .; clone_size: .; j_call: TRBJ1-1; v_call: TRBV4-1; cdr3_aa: CASSLGTFMNTEAFF; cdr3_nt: TGCGCCAGCAGCCTCGGGACATTCATGAACACTGAAGCTTTCTTT
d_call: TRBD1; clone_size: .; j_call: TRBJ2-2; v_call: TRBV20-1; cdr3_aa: CSARDLGQGITGELFF; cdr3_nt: TGCAGTGCTAGAGATCTGGGACAGGGGATCACCGGGGAGCTGTTTTTT
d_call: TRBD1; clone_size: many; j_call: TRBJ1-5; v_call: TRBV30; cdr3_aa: CASSGGPNQPQHF; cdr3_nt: TGTGCCTCCTCAGGGGGTCCCAATCAGCCCCAGCATTTT
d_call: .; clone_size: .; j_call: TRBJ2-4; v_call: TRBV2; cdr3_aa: CASKLNSLAKNIQYF; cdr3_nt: TGTGCCAGCAAGTTGAACTCTCTAGCCAAAAACATTCAGTACTTC
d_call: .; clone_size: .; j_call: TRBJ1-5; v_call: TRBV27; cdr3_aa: CASSPRRSPNQPQHF; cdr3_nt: TGTGCCAGCAGTCCCCGACGGAGCCCTAATCAGCCCCAGCATTTT
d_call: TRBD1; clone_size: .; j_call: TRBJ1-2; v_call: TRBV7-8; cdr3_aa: CASSIDRAHGYTF; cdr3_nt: TGTGCCAGCAGCATAGACAGGGCGCATGGCTACACCTTC
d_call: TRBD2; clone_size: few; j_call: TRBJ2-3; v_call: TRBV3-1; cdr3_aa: CASSHLAGGQPDTQYF; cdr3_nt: TGTGCCAGCAGCCACCTAGCGGGGGGGCAACCAGATACGCAGTATTTT
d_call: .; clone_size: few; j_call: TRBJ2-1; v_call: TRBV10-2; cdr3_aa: CASSDTHRDPYNEQFF; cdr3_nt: TGCGCCAGCAGTGATACCCACAGGGATCCATACAATGAGCAGTTCTTC
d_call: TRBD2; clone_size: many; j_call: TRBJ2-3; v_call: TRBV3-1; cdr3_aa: CASSHVAGGTDTQYF; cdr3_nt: TGTGCCAGCAGCCACGTAGCGGGAGGGACAGATACGCAGTATTTT
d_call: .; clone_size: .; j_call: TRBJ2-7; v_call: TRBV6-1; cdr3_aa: CASSARGSPYEQYF; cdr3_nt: TGTGCCAGCAGCGCAAGGGGTTCTCCCTACGAGCAGTACTTC
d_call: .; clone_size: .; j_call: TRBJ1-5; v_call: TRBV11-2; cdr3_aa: CASSLDGARNQPQHF; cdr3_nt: TGTGCCAGCAGCTTAGATGGGGCTCGCAATCAGCCCCAGCATTTT
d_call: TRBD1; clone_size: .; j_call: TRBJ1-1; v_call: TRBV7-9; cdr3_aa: CASSFAGGGGVNTEAFF; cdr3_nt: TGTGCCAGCAGCTTCGCAGGGGGAGGTGGAGTGAACACTGAAGCTTTCTTT
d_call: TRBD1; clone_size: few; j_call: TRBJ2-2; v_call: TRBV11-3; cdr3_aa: CASSLTGVGELFF; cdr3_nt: TGTGCCAGCAGCTTAACAGGGGTTGGGGAGCTGTTTTTT
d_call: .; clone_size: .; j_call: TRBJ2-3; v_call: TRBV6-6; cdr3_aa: CASSYSQGGGGDTQYF; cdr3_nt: TGTGCCAGCAGTTACTCGCAGGGGGGGGGGGGGGATACGCAGTATTTT
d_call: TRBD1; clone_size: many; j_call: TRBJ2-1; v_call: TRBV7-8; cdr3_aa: CASSSPASRGYNYNEQFF; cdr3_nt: TGTGCCAGCAGCTCCCCGGCGAGCAGGGGGTACAACTACAATGAGCAGTTCTTC
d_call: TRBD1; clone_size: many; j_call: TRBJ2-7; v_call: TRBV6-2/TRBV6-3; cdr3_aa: CASRTGTGIFHEQYF; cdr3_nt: TGTGCCAGCAGGACCGGGACAGGGATATTCCACGAGCAGTACTTC
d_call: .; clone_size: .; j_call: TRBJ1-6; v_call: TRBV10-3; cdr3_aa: CAISEGGLGSSYNSPLHF; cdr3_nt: TGTGCCATCAGTGAAGGAGGTTTGGGGAGCTCCTATAATTCACCCCTCCACTTT
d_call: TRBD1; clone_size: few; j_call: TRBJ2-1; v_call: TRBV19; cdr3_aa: CASAPGTGSINEQFF; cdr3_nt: TGTGCCTCAGCTCCGGGGACAGGGAGCATCAATGAGCAGTTCTTC
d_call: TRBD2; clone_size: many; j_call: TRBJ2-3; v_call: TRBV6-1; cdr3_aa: CASSVGASGKADTQYF; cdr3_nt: TGTGCCAGCAGTGTGGGAGCTAGCGGGAAGGCAGATACGCAGTATTTT
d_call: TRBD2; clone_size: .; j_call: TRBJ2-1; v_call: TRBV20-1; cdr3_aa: CSARGGLAGGNNEQFF; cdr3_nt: TGCAGTGCTAGGGGGGGACTAGCGGGGGGGAACAATGAGCAGTTCTTC
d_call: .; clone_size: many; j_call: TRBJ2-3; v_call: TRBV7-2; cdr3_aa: CASRRLGLADTQYF; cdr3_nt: TGTGCCAGCAGGCGACTTGGACTGGCAGATACGCAGTATTTT
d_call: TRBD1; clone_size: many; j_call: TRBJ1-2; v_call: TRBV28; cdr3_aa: CASALYRGNGYTF; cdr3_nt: TGTGCCAGCGCCTTATACAGGGGAAATGGCTACACCTTC
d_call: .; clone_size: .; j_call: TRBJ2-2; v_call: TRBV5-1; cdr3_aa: CASIGGDYTGELFF; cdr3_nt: TGCGCCAGCATTGGGGGTGACTACACCGGGGAGCTGTTTTTT
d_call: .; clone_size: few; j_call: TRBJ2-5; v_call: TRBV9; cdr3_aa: CASSQGVVETQYF; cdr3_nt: TGTGCCAGCAGCCAGGGAGTCGTGGAGACCCAGTACTTC
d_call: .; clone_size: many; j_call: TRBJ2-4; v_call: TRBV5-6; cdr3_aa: CASSSQWKSIQYF; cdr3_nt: TGTGCCAGCAGCTCCCAGTGGAAAAGCATTCAGTACTTC